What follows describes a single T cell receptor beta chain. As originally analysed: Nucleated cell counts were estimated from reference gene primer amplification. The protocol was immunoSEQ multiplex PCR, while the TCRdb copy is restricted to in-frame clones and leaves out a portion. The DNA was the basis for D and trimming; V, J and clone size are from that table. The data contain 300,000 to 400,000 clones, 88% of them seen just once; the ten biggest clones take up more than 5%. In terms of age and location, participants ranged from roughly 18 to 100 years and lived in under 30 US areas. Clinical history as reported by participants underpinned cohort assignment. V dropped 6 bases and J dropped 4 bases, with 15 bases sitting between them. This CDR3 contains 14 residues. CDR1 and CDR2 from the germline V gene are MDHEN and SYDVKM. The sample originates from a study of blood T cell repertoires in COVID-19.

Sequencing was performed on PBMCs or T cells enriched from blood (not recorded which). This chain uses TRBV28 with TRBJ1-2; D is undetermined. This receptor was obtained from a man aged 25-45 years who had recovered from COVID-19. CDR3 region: CASSTHTNLYGYTF. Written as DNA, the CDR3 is TGTGCCAGCAGCACACATACCAACCTCTATGGCTACACCTTC.